The rows below give T cell receptor beta chains drawn from one sample of a study of shared clonotypes between healthy human individuals. Assay: immunoSEQ multiplex PCR; the TCRdb copy retains only in-frame clones and omits some. The sample holds around 1,100,000 clones, 77% seen once. The specimen sequenced was memory CD4+ T cells from PBMCs. The origin of the receptors is a man between 18 and 29 years old in good health. Some clones in this sample may be carry-over from other donors' samples. Both conserved end residues are part of each CDR3. The D gene is left open where the match is weak. Not every row has a clone size; where given, it reads once, few, many or a size class.

clone_size j_call d_call v_call cdr3_aa cdr3_nt
NA TRBJ1-2 NA TRBV9 CASSDDRLGGYTF TGTGCCAGCAGCGATGACAGGTTAGGTGGCTACACCTTC
NA TRBJ1-5 NA TRBV18 CASSVQGSLSNQPQHF TGTGCCAGCTCAGTGCAGGGGTCGCTTAGCAATCAGCCCCAGCATTTT
NA TRBJ2-7 NA TRBV4-1 CASSQVNGVGEQYF TGCGCCAGCAGCCAAGTAAACGGGGTCGGGGAGCAGTACTTC
few TRBJ2-5 TRBD1 TRBV7-2 CASSPLRGLETQYF TGTGCCAGCAGCCCCTTGAGGGGGCTTGAGACCCAGTACTTC
once TRBJ2-3 NA TRBV19 CASCGDRNTDTQYF TGTGCCAGTTGCGGTGATCGTAACACAGATACGCAGTATTTT
NA TRBJ2-3 TRBD2 TRBV19 CASSLGSGRAQLTQYF TGTGCCAGTAGCCTGGGTAGCGGGAGGGCCCAGTTGACGCAGTATTTT
NA TRBJ1-2 NA TRBV10-2 CASSEARGGYTF TGCGCCAGCAGTGAAGCCAGGGGTGGCTACACCTTC
NA TRBJ2-7 TRBD1 TRBV19 CASSIAAGTGAYEQYF TGTGCCAGTAGTATTGCCGCCGGGACAGGGGCCTACGAGCAGTACTTC
few TRBJ2-1 TRBD1 TRBV5-1 CASSLWGTGNEQFF TGCGCCAGCAGCTTGTGGGGGACAGGCAATGAGCAGTTCTTC
NA TRBJ2-7 TRBD2 TRBV5-8 CASSRLAGSYEQYF TGTGCCAGCAGCCGACTAGCGGGTTCCTACGAGCAGTACTTC
NA TRBJ1-1 TRBD1 TRBV4-3 CASSQDFTRGLAEAFF TGCGCCAGCAGCCAAGATTTCACCAGGGGGTTGGCTGAAGCTTTCTTT
NA TRBJ1-2 NA TRBV28 CASSLGGANYGYTF TGTGCCAGCAGTTTAGGGGGAGCTAACTATGGCTACACCTTC
NA TRBJ2-3 NA TRBV28 CASSSIAASTDTQYF TGTGCCAGCAGTTCAATAGCGGCTAGCACAGATACGCAGTATTTT
NA TRBJ2-1 TRBD2 TRBV11-2 CASSPQRSGSRDEQFF TGTGCCAGCAGCCCTCAAAGGAGCGGGAGTAGAGATGAGCAGTTCTTC
NA TRBJ2-6 TRBD1 TRBV7-2 CASSPDRAGANVLTF TGTGCCAGCAGCCCCGACAGGGCTGGGGCCAACGTCCTGACTTTC
NA TRBJ2-1 TRBD2 TRBV7-8 CASSPYRAGGYNEQFF TGTGCCAGCAGCCCCTATAGGGCGGGAGGTTACAATGAGCAGTTCTTC
few TRBJ2-3 NA TRBV7-3 CASSFVRTDTQYF TGTGCCAGCAGCTTTGTGAGGACAGATACGCAGTATTTT
NA TRBJ2-2 TRBD2 TRBV19 CASSGRENTGELFF TGTGCCAGTAGTGGGCGGGAGAATACCGGGGAGCTGTTTTTT
NA TRBJ2-5 TRBD2 TRBV10-3 CAISGVAGGQETQYF TGTGCCATCAGTGGGGTAGCGGGAGGCCAAGAGACCCAGTACTTC
NA TRBJ1-4 NA TRBV11-2 CASSSRRDEKLFF TGTGCCAGCAGTTCCCGAAGGGATGAAAAACTGTTTTTT
NA TRBJ2-2 TRBD2 TRBV5-1 CASSLRSSGPNTGELFF TGCGCCAGCAGCTTAAGGTCTAGCGGACCGAACACCGGGGAGCTGTTTTTT
NA TRBJ1-5 NA TRBV4-2 CASSQDGTRNQPQHF TGTGCCAGCAGCCAAGATGGCACCCGCAATCAGCCCCAGCATTTT
NA TRBJ1-5 NA TRBV6-6 CASSDTRGYNQPQHF TGTGCCAGCAGTGACACCCGGGGGTACAATCAGCCCCAGCATTTT
once TRBJ2-1 NA TRBV5-4 CASSTNTGSYNEQFF TGTGCCAGCAGCACTAACACGGGCTCCTACAATGAGCAGTTCTTC
NA TRBJ1-6 NA TRBV28 CASSLREGRSSPLHF TGTGCCAGCAGTTTGCGCGAGGGGAGGAGTTCACCCCTCCACTTT
once TRBJ2-1 TRBD2 TRBV5-1 CASSSGSVNEQFF TGCGCCAGCAGTAGCGGGTCCGTCAATGAGCAGTTCTTC
few TRBJ1-1 NA TRBV23-1 CASSLPDQNTEAFF TGCGCCAGCAGTCTCCCGGACCAGAACACTGAAGCTTTCTTT
NA TRBJ2-7 NA TRBV10-3 CAISERPGPQGEQYF TGTGCCATCAGTGAACGGCCAGGACCTCAAGGGGAGCAGTACTTC
once TRBJ1-6 TRBD1 TRBV7-2 CASSTDRGSPLHF TGTGCCAGCAGCACCGACAGGGGCTCACCCCTCCACTTT
once TRBJ1-1 TRBD1 TRBV7-9 CASSSGGTGNTEAFF TGTGCCAGCAGCTCTGGCGGGACAGGGAACACTGAAGCTTTCTTT
few TRBJ1-1 NA TRBV27 CASTYRAGGTEAFF TGTGCCAGCACATATCGGGCGGGGGGCACTGAAGCTTTCTTT
NA TRBJ1-5 TRBD1 TRBV10-1 CASTLRQGPDSNQPQHF TGCGCCAGCACCTTACGACAGGGCCCGGATAGCAATCAGCCCCAGCATTTT
few TRBJ2-7 NA TRBV2 CASSGPTGSIGYEQYF TGTGCCAGCAGTGGACCAACAGGTAGTATAGGCTACGAGCAGTACTTC
NA TRBJ2-3 NA TRBV28 CASRMTGSTDTQYF TGTGCCAGCAGGATGACAGGTAGCACAGATACGCAGTATTTT
NA TRBJ2-3 TRBD2 TRBV15 CATHLRAGFGTSGSAESTDTQYF TGTGCCACCCACCTCCGGGCAGGGTTCGGGACTAGCGGGAGCGCCGAAAGCACAGATACGCAGTATTTT
once TRBJ2-7 NA TRBV28 CASSSLSSLVRQYF TGTGCCAGCAGTTCCCTATCTAGTCTCGTCCGGCAGTACTTC
NA TRBJ2-7 NA TRBV5-1 CASSLAPTDSEQYF TGCGCCAGCAGCTTGGCGCCTACCGACTCCGAGCAGTACTTC
NA TRBJ1-6 TRBD1 TRBV6-5 CASSGEGTGYSPLHF TGTGCCAGCAGCGGTGAAGGGACAGGGTATTCACCCCTCCACTTT
NA TRBJ1-4 NA TRBV6-4 CASSASATNEKLFF TGTGCCAGCAGTGCCTCTGCAACTAATGAAAAACTGTTTTTT
NA TRBJ2-3 NA TRBV7-9 CASSLVGDTQYF TGTGCCAGCAGCTTAGTGGGGGATACGCAGTATTTT
NA TRBJ2-3 NA TRBV20-1 CSAGAGTQYF TGCAGTGCAGGGGCGGGTACGCAGTATTTT
NA TRBJ1-2 TRBD1 TRBV5-6 CASSSGTGASYAGYTF TGTGCCAGCAGCAGCGGGACAGGCGCGTCCTATGCTGGCTACACCTTC
once TRBJ1-4 TRBD1 TRBV28 CASSRTGTITYEKLFF TGTGCCAGCAGTCGGACAGGGACCATAACCTATGAAAAACTGTTTTTT
NA TRBJ2-3 NA TRBV28 CASSPTVDTQYF TGTGCCAGCAGTCCCACTGTGGATACGCAGTATTTT
NA TRBJ2-1 NA TRBV4-3 CASSQASGGVNEQFF TGCGCCAGCAGCCAAGCCTCAGGGGGGGTGAATGAGCAGTTCTTC
NA TRBJ1-1 TRBD1 TRBV19 CASSPPGQGYTEAFF TGTGCCAGTAGCCCGCCGGGACAGGGATACACTGAAGCTTTCTTT
NA TRBJ1-2 NA TRBV10-3 CAISESAAPGYTF TGTGCCATCAGTGAGTCCGCGGCACCGGGCTACACCTTC
NA TRBJ2-2 NA TRBV5-1 CASSVGGTSNTGELFF TGCGCCAGCAGCGTCGGGGGGACATCGAACACCGGGGAGCTGTTTTTT
few TRBJ2-1 TRBD2 TRBV15 CATSRDPGTSFDNEQFF TGTGCCACCAGCAGAGATCCTGGGACTAGCTTCGACAATGAGCAGTTCTTC
NA TRBJ1-3 NA TRBV4-3 CASSQPDGGSRNTIYF TGCGCCAGCAGCCAACCTGATGGGGGGTCGAGAAACACCATATATTTT
NA TRBJ1-2 NA TRBV5-1 CASSWTDTTNYGYTF TGCGCCAGCAGCTGGACAGATACAACTAACTATGGCTACACCTTC
NA TRBJ1-1 NA TRBV7-2 CASSFTQGSSTEAFF TGTGCCAGCAGCTTCACCCAGGGGTCTTCCACTGAAGCTTTCTTT